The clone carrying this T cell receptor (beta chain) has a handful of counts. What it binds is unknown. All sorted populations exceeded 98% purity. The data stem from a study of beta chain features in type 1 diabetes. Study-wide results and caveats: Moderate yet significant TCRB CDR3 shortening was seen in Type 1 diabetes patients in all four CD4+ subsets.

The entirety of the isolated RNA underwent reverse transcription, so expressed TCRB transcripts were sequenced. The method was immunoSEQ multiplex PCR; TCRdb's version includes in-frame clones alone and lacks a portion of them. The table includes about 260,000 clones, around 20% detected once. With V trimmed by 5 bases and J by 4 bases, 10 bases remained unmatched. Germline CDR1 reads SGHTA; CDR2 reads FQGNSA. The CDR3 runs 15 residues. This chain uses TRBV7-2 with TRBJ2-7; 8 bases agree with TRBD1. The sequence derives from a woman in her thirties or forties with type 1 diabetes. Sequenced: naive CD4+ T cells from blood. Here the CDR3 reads CASSATRDRLYEQYF. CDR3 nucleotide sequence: TGTGCCAGCAGCGCAACGAGGGACAGGCTTTACGAGCAGTACTTC.